This T cell receptor beta chain is drawn from a study of vaccination and CD4 T cells after COVID-19. The treatment was: approximately nine-day PBMC culture with coronavirus spike peptide pools or control peptides (ViraFEST assay). Antigen-specific T cells were expanded with peptide pools by ViraFEST, and TCRs were then sequenced. A word on this clonotype: Antigen: not known.

This CDR3 contains 13 residues. Per germline, CDR1 KGHDR and CDR2 SFDVKD. With 3 bases removed from V and 4 bases from J, the gap between germline ends came to 8 bases. Oncomine TCR Beta short-read sequencing was applied to DNA from cultured CD4+ T cells. From the PCR reads, TCRdb called clonotypes with MiXCR, one entry per CDR3 protein. Among approximately 24,000 distinct CDR3 sequences listed, around two thirds were seen once. This receptor was obtained from a human donor who received a COVID-19 vaccine. The sample in question was CD4+ T cells from blood, cultured in vitro, obtained after SARS-CoV-2 vaccination. V and J are TRBV24-1 and TRBJ1-2; TRBD1 might be the D (5 bases). The CDR3 nucleotides read TGTGCCACCAGTGATACAGGCTCCTATGGCTACACCTTC. This translates into CATSDTGSYGYTF.